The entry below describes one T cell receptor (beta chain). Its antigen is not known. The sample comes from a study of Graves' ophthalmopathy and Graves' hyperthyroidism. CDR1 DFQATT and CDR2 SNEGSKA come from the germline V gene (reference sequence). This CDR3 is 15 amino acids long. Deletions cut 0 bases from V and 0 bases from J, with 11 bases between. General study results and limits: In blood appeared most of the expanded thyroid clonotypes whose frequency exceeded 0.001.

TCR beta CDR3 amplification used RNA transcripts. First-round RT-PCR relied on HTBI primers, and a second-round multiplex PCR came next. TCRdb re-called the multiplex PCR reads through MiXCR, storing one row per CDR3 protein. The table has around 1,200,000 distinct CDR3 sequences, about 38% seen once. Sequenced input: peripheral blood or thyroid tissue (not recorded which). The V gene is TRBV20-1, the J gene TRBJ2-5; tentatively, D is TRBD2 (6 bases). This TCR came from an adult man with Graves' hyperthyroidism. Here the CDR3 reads CSAREGGWNQETQYF. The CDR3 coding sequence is TGCAGTGCTAGAGAGGGGGGTTGGAACCAAGAGACCCAGTACTTC.